This T cell receptor beta chain came from a study of identical twins (dated by TCRdb to the mid-2010s). A note on the overall study: To test whether fetal clonotypes persist, the study used deep sequencing on TCR alpha and beta repertoires from monozygotic twins, unrelated adults of various ages, and cord blood. To rule out contamination, replicate twin experiments were performed at different times with different library preparation protocols. Beyond this particular receptor, the publication reports: Abundant cord blood beta clonotypes had fewer insertions, young adult naive repertoires showed a similar but weaker trend, and memory repertoires showed no such trend. Out-of-frame TCR alpha sequences shared between twins showed an excess of low generation-probability sequences compared with coincidental sharing between unrelated individuals. Zero-insertion analyses could be partly confounded by invariant T cells such as MAIT and iNKT, although diverse VJ usage argued against such confounding for most clonotypes. Excess twin sharing in beta out-of-frame sequences was weaker because fewer shared sequences lowered the signal-to-noise ratio. Because the same donors could not be followed over many years, conclusions were based on cross-sectional statistical analysis. In monozygotic twins, out-of-frame TCR alpha sharing was systematically underestimated by recombination models, although the models agreed with sharing between unrelated individuals.

Library construction relied on 5' RACE. The sequencer listed for this sample is Illumina HiSeq 2000. A universal primer binding site was added through template switching, and the final cDNA carried a unique molecular identifier so that TCR cDNA molecules could be counted accurately. Specific primers in the conserved constant-segment region were used to synthesize first-strand cDNA for the TCR alpha and beta chains. To control for contamination, each cDNA library was double barcoded with a SMART-Mk sample barcode plus Illumina barcodes. TruSeq adapter sequences and Illumina sample barcodes were added in two successive PCR steps. The Illumina HiSeq platform was used with custom primers to sequence TCR alpha and beta cDNA libraries. The paper's processing steps were these. MiGEC was used to process raw reads and extract unique molecular identifiers, and MiXCR was used to find CDR3 positions. For each individual, recombination models were inferred using an EM algorithm with the repgenHMM and IGoR tools. The tcR package in R was used for shared clonotype analysis, with sharing normalized by the product of cloneset sizes. To study raw recombination without the effects of thymic and clonal selection, out-of-frame nonproductive sequences were analyzed. TCRdb redid the processing of the public reads, applying fastp at Q25 and MiXCR, and retained in-frame beta chains. Here each entry gathers all rows of one CDR3 protein and keeps the most common genes and DNA. The V and J calls were determined by TCRdb, not by the authors. Counted in this sample were around 1.7 million distinct CDR3 sequences; around 33% of them appeared once. The ten biggest clones cover 0.27% of the sample.

Every donor in the study was a healthy Caucasian. From V the trimming removes 4 bases and from J it removes 5 bases, while the gene matches leave 7 bases of the junction unaccounted for. CDR1 and CDR2, per the germline V gene, are SGHRS and YFSETQ. The CDR3 sequence holds 17 residues, the cysteine and phenylalanine included. CDR3 DNA only is kept here, 51 bases in frame from base 1. Of note for this clonotype: Its cognate antigen has yet to be identified. Base qualities are missing; no much larger clone stands one base away.

The sequence was obtained from a newborn girl in good health. Recombination joined TRBV5-1 with TRBJ2-3; 16 central bases correspond to TRBD2. The specimen sequenced was cord blood. The CDR3 region has the sequence CASSKGTSGGAGDTQYF. The DNA sequence reads TGCGCCAGCAGCAAAGGGACTAGCGGGGGGGCCGGAGATACGCAGTATTTT.